This paragraph covers one TCR beta chain sequence. Its antigen remains unidentified. No much larger clone is present one base from it, and per-base qualities are unavailable. A MiSeq instrument was used for deep resolution sequencing, which targeted depths ranging from 1 in 1 million up to 1 in 200,000 T cells, with coverage averaging 10x for each clonotype. TCR beta libraries were generated with the immunoSEQ hsTCRB Kit. In the source study's methods: The data were analyzed with ImmunoSEQ Analyzer and ImmunoSEQ Data Assistant, and V, D and J gene assignments followed IMGT definitions. Clonality was computed as one minus normalized Shannon entropy of productive rearrangement frequencies, ranging from 0 to 1. Public clonotype analysis was restricted to overrepresented clonotypes comprising at least 0.05% of each patient's repertoire. Repertoires from thirteen age-matched healthy donors in immuneACCESS were used as clonality controls. TCRdb holds this immuneACCESS table with in-frame rearrangements only. Some clones are missing; in checked studies, unresolved V genes explain under half, and the rest has no known cause. V, J and clone size are taken as reported in that table, and D and trimming were inferred from the DNA itself. The sample data list approximately 190,000 clones, and over 65% of these were observed just once. The ten largest clones represent approximately 6% of the sample.

V is clipped by 3 bases and J by 2 bases, and the sequence between their germline boundaries is 10 bases long. For CDR1 and CDR2, the germline V gene lists SQVTM and ANQGSEA. Inclusive of the bounding cysteine and phenylalanine, the CDR3 is 13 residues long. Just CDR3 DNA is preserved here, 39 bases in frame from base 1. The time point label on this specimen signifies: 12 months on ibrutinib. For TCR beta library preparation, around 2.2 micrograms of genomic DNA was extracted from cryopreserved PBMCs. Longitudinal blood samples from CLL patients receiving ibrutinib monotherapy were subjected to high-throughput TCR beta sequencing. The patients were enrolled in a single-center, open-label phase 2 trial of ibrutinib monotherapy. The entry originates in a study of cytotoxic CD8 clonotypes in ibrutinib-treated CLL listed by TCRdb under 2021. Regarding the complete study: The cohort was composed of approximately 11 relapsed/refractory and roughly 16 treatment-naive patients; IGHV unmutated status was identified in under 18 patients. Every remission and progressive disease sample was obtained while ibrutinib was still being received by the patients. Of the roughly 81 people in the trial, some 28 had longitudinal samples available. Responses were partial in some 24 patients and complete in 2; after median approximately 66 months follow-up, roughly 14 stayed in remission and some twelve progressed. Samples at response were collected after a median of about 13 months of treatment, with a range of about 6 to 40 months. Cryopreserved peripheral blood mononuclear cells were obtained prior to treatment, at the time of response, and at either disease progression or sustained remission. On average, each sample yielded around 250,000 productive templates and tens of thousands of productive rearrangements.

Study-wide conclusions, independent of this receptor: At baseline, clonality was higher than in age-matched healthy donors and showed a strong correlation with circulating CD8+ T-cell counts. Sampling times were not matched between sustained-remission and progressing patients, and lymph node repertoires were not studied. Public clonotypes were found to be uncommon and were observed to contract or remain stable during treatment; the increase in clonality was shown to reflect expansion of private clonotypes at ibrutinib response. An increase in clonality was observed at ibrutinib response, with clonality remaining stable during sustained remission and falling back toward baseline at progression.

This TCR came from a human donor with chronic lymphocytic leukemia. The sequence is built from TRBV29-1 and TRBJ1-2; no D gene is confidently identified. The source material was PBMCs, sampled after 12 months of ibrutinib treatment. The nucleotide sequence is given as TGCAGCGTTGATCGGACCGCGAACTATGGCTACACCTTC. Translated, this gives CSVDRTANYGYTF.